These T cell receptor beta chains were read from a single sample in a study of T cells in Graves' hyperthyroidism and ophthalmopathy. TCRdb fed the multiplex PCR reads into MiXCR, producing one record per CDR3 protein. The sample shows a few hundred thousand distinct CDR3 sequences, around 14% of them seen only once. The sequencing input was blood. The source is a woman aged 18-29 years with Graves' hyperthyroidism. The CDR3 runs from the conserved cysteine through the conserved F or W. Fields, in order: V gene, CDR3 length, clone size, D gene, J gene, CDR3 DNA, CDR3 protein. A D gene is named only where the DNA matches it firmly. Part of the rows lack a size; the others show once, few, many or a class for expanded clones.

v_call: TRBV12-3/TRBV12-4
cdr3_length: 16
clone_size: many
d_call: TRBD1
j_call: TRBJ2-2
cdr3_nt: TGTGCCAGCAGTTTACGAGGGACAGTTAGCACCGGGGAGCTGTTTTTT
cdr3_aa: CASSLRGTVSTGELFF

v_call: TRBV18
cdr3_length: 15
clone_size: many
d_call: .
j_call: TRBJ1-6
cdr3_nt: TGTGCCAGCTCACCTTTGACAGGAGGTGGTTCACCCCTCCACTTT
cdr3_aa: CASSPLTGGGSPLHF

v_call: TRBV2
cdr3_length: 13
clone_size: .
d_call: .
j_call: TRBJ2-1
cdr3_nt: TGTGCTAGCAGCCCTCGTGGGATAAATGAGCAGTTCTTC
cdr3_aa: CASSPRGINEQFF

v_call: TRBV6-2/TRBV6-3
cdr3_length: 11
clone_size: .
d_call: .
j_call: TRBJ2-5
cdr3_nt: TGTGCCAGCAGAGAGTATGAGACCCAGTACTTC
cdr3_aa: CASREYETQYF

v_call: TRBV29-1
cdr3_length: 14
clone_size: few
d_call: .
j_call: TRBJ1-2
cdr3_nt: TGCAGCGTTGAAGTCCTACAGGGAAACTATGGCTACACCTTC
cdr3_aa: CSVEVLQGNYGYTF

v_call: TRBV6-1
cdr3_length: 15
clone_size: many
d_call: .
j_call: TRBJ1-4
cdr3_nt: TGTGCCAGCAGTGAATGGGCGTCAACTAATGAAAAACTGTTTTTT
cdr3_aa: CASSEWASTNEKLFF

v_call: TRBV3-1
cdr3_length: 15
clone_size: .
d_call: TRBD1
j_call: TRBJ2-7
cdr3_nt: TGTGCCAGCAGCCAACAGGCAGGGGGATCCTACGAGCAGTACTTC
cdr3_aa: CASSQQAGGSYEQYF

v_call: TRBV6-1
cdr3_length: 12
clone_size: many
d_call: .
j_call: TRBJ2-2
cdr3_nt: TGTGCCAGCGGCCGGGGGTCCGGGGAGCTGTTTTTT
cdr3_aa: CASGRGSGELFF

v_call: TRBV7-6
cdr3_length: 12
clone_size: .
d_call: .
j_call: TRBJ1-6
cdr3_nt: TGTGCCAGCAGCTTTGCTAATTCACCCCTCCACTTT
cdr3_aa: CASSFANSPLHF

v_call: TRBV9
cdr3_length: 18
clone_size: .
d_call: TRBD2
j_call: TRBJ2-2
cdr3_nt: TGTGCCAGCAGCCCTAGAGAGGGACTAGCGGGGACCACCGGGGAGCTGTTTTTT
cdr3_aa: CASSPREGLAGTTGELFF

v_call: TRBV6-1
cdr3_length: 16
clone_size: many
d_call: TRBD1
j_call: TRBJ2-5
cdr3_nt: TGTGCCAGCAGGGTACGGGGACAGGGGGCTCGAGAGACCCAGTACTTC
cdr3_aa: CASRVRGQGARETQYF

v_call: TRBV20-1
cdr3_length: 15
clone_size: few
d_call: .
j_call: TRBJ2-2
cdr3_nt: TGCAGTGCTAGAGATATTACACAGCACACCGGGGAGCTGTTTTTT
cdr3_aa: CSARDITQHTGELFF

v_call: TRBV4-1
cdr3_length: 14
clone_size: .
d_call: TRBD1
j_call: TRBJ1-1
cdr3_nt: TGCGCCAGCAGCACACCGGGACAGGGGGCGGAAGCTTTCTTT
cdr3_aa: CASSTPGQGAEAFF

v_call: TRBV6-1
cdr3_length: 16
clone_size: .
d_call: TRBD1
j_call: TRBJ2-1
cdr3_nt: TGTGCCAGCAGTGCCGCCGGGACAGGGAGGTCAAATGAGCAGTTCTTC
cdr3_aa: CASSAAGTGRSNEQFF

v_call: TRBV7-2
cdr3_length: 16
clone_size: .
d_call: .
j_call: TRBJ2-5
cdr3_nt: TGTGCCAGCAGCCCCAAGGTCGTCGTAAACCAAGAGACCCAGTACTTC
cdr3_aa: CASSPKVVVNQETQYF

v_call: TRBV12-3/TRBV12-4
cdr3_length: 15
clone_size: many
d_call: .
j_call: TRBJ1-2
cdr3_nt: TGTGCCAGCAGGAGGGAACCTAATTATAACTATGGCTACACCTTC
cdr3_aa: CASRREPNYNYGYTF

v_call: TRBV14
cdr3_length: 14
clone_size: .
d_call: .
j_call: TRBJ2-3
cdr3_nt: TGTGCCAGCAGCTCCTCACACGGGACAGATACGCAGTATTTT
cdr3_aa: CASSSSHGTDTQYF

v_call: TRBV20-1
cdr3_length: 14
clone_size: many
d_call: .
j_call: TRBJ2-3
cdr3_nt: TGCAGTGCTAGCAGGGGGAGGCACACAGATACGCAGTATTTT
cdr3_aa: CSASRGRHTDTQYF

v_call: TRBV7-9
cdr3_length: 15
clone_size: .
d_call: TRBD2
j_call: TRBJ2-5
cdr3_nt: TGTGCCAGCAGCCCTAGCGGACTATTCCAAGAGACCCAGTACTTC
cdr3_aa: CASSPSGLFQETQYF

v_call: TRBV4-1
cdr3_length: 16
clone_size: few
d_call: TRBD1
j_call: TRBJ2-7
cdr3_nt: TGCGCCAGCAGCGCAGCCTACAGGGGAAGCTCCTACGAGCAGTACTTC
cdr3_aa: CASSAAYRGSSYEQYF

v_call: TRBV20-1
cdr3_length: 14
clone_size: .
d_call: .
j_call: TRBJ1-1
cdr3_nt: TGCAGTGCTAGGGATTTTGGGGGGGCGACTGAAGCTCTCTTT
cdr3_aa: CSARDFGGATEALF

v_call: TRBV11-1
cdr3_length: 18
clone_size: many
d_call: TRBD2
j_call: TRBJ2-1
cdr3_nt: TGTGCCAGCAGCTTAGCCCCACGACTAGCGTCTTCCTACAATGAGCAGTTCTTC
cdr3_aa: CASSLAPRLASSYNEQFF

v_call: TRBV5-8
cdr3_length: 16
clone_size: .
d_call: .
j_call: TRBJ2-3
cdr3_nt: TGTGCCAGCACCCCCAGCGTCTCCCCTAGCACAGATACGCAGTATTTT
cdr3_aa: CASTPSVSPSTDTQYF

v_call: TRBV28
cdr3_length: 15
clone_size: .
d_call: TRBD2
j_call: TRBJ2-3
cdr3_nt: TGTGCCAGCAAGGCGGAGCGGGGCACGGCAGATACGCAGTATTTT
cdr3_aa: CASKAERGTADTQYF

v_call: TRBV12-5
cdr3_length: 15
clone_size: many
d_call: TRBD1
j_call: TRBJ2-2
cdr3_nt: TGTGCTAGTGGTCAGGGACAGGGGAGGACCGGGGAGCTGTTTTTT
cdr3_aa: CASGQGQGRTGELFF

v_call: TRBV12-3/TRBV12-4
cdr3_length: 16
clone_size: many
d_call: TRBD1
j_call: TRBJ1-5
cdr3_nt: TGTGCCAGTCGTCCGGGACAGGGTTTGAGCAATCAGCCCCAGCATTTT
cdr3_aa: CASRPGQGLSNQPQHF

v_call: TRBV3-1
cdr3_length: 15
clone_size: .
d_call: .
j_call: TRBJ1-3
cdr3_nt: TGTGCCAGCAGCCAAGTATGGAGCTCTGGAAACACCATATATTTT
cdr3_aa: CASSQVWSSGNTIYF

v_call: TRBV7-9
cdr3_length: 13
clone_size: many
d_call: .
j_call: TRBJ1-3
cdr3_nt: TGTGCCAGCAGCCCACTGACTGGAAACACCATATATTTT
cdr3_aa: CASSPLTGNTIYF

v_call: TRBV5-1
cdr3_length: 13
clone_size: few
d_call: .
j_call: TRBJ2-5
cdr3_nt: TGCGCCAGCAGCGCGACAGGCCCGGAGACCCAGTACTTC
cdr3_aa: CASSATGPETQYF

v_call: TRBV7-2
cdr3_length: 15
clone_size: few
d_call: .
j_call: TRBJ2-1
cdr3_nt: TGTGCCAGCAGCTTGGGGGGGGGGGCCTTCGATGAGCAGTTCTTC
cdr3_aa: CASSLGGGAFDEQFF

v_call: TRBV6-1
cdr3_length: 14
clone_size: many
d_call: .
j_call: TRBJ2-7
cdr3_nt: TGTGCCAGCGAGGGGGGGGAGGGCCTCGGCGAGCAGTACTTC
cdr3_aa: CASEGGEGLGEQYF

v_call: TRBV2
cdr3_length: 16
clone_size: few
d_call: TRBD2
j_call: TRBJ2-3
cdr3_nt: TGTGCCAGCAGTTTGACTAGCGGGGGGGCCACAGATACGCAGTATTTT
cdr3_aa: CASSLTSGGATDTQYF

v_call: TRBV5-1
cdr3_length: 15
clone_size: many
d_call: .
j_call: TRBJ1-2
cdr3_nt: TGCGCCAGCAGCTTGGCCCCACGACACCCTTATGGCTACACCTTC
cdr3_aa: CASSLAPRHPYGYTF

v_call: TRBV2
cdr3_length: 11
clone_size: many
d_call: .
j_call: TRBJ2-2
cdr3_nt: TGTGCCAGCAGTCCGGCCGGGGAGCTGTTTTTT
cdr3_aa: CASSPAGELFF

v_call: TRBV12-3/TRBV12-4
cdr3_length: 15
clone_size: many
d_call: .
j_call: TRBJ1-3
cdr3_nt: TGTGCCAGCAGTTTAGCGGGAGGAAAAGGGAACACCATATATTTT
cdr3_aa: CASSLAGGKGNTIYF

v_call: TRBV4-1
cdr3_length: 15
clone_size: few
d_call: TRBD2
j_call: TRBJ2-7
cdr3_nt: TGCGCCAGCAGCCAAGATGGCGGGAGAGGCTACGAGCAGTACTTC
cdr3_aa: CASSQDGGRGYEQYF

v_call: TRBV12-3/TRBV12-4
cdr3_length: 14
clone_size: many
d_call: TRBD1
j_call: TRBJ2-7
cdr3_nt: TGTGCCAGCAGTTTATACAGGGGGAACTACGAGCAGTACTTC
cdr3_aa: CASSLYRGNYEQYF

v_call: TRBV18
cdr3_length: 15
clone_size: many
d_call: TRBD1
j_call: TRBJ1-5
cdr3_nt: TGTGCCAGCTCACCACCGGGCAGGGGGGATCAGCCCCAGCATTTT
cdr3_aa: CASSPPGRGDQPQHF

v_call: TRBV7-8
cdr3_length: 16
clone_size: many
d_call: TRBD1
j_call: TRBJ1-5
cdr3_nt: TGTGCCAGCAGCTTTGGGACAGGGGATAGCAATCAGCCCCAGCATTTT
cdr3_aa: CASSFGTGDSNQPQHF

v_call: TRBV7-9
cdr3_length: 15
clone_size: many
d_call: .
j_call: TRBJ2-7
cdr3_nt: TGTGCCAGCAGCTTAGACGAGACAGGTAACTACGAGCAGTACTTC
cdr3_aa: CASSLDETGNYEQYF

v_call: TRBV7-3
cdr3_length: 11
clone_size: once
d_call: .
j_call: TRBJ2-7
cdr3_nt: TGTGCCAGCAGCTTCCCGGACGAGCAGTACTTC
cdr3_aa: CASSFPDEQYF

v_call: TRBV20-1
cdr3_length: 14
clone_size: many
d_call: TRBD2
j_call: TRBJ2-3
cdr3_nt: TGCAGTGTTATAGCGGGGGGACACACAGATACGCAGTATTTT
cdr3_aa: CSVIAGGHTDTQYF

v_call: TRBV27
cdr3_length: 14
clone_size: .
d_call: TRBD1
j_call: TRBJ2-1
cdr3_nt: TGTGCCAGCAGTCTGGACAGGTTGAGTTATGAGCAGTTCTTC
cdr3_aa: CASSLDRLSYEQFF

v_call: TRBV7-2
cdr3_length: 14
clone_size: many
d_call: .
j_call: TRBJ2-7
cdr3_nt: TGTGCCAGCAGCTTAGATGGCAATCCCTGGGAGCAGTACTTC
cdr3_aa: CASSLDGNPWEQYF

v_call: TRBV18
cdr3_length: 17
clone_size: many
d_call: .
j_call: TRBJ1-5
cdr3_nt: TGTGCCAGCTCACCCTTGGGACGGACCGATAGCAATCAGCCCCAGCATTTT
cdr3_aa: CASSPLGRTDSNQPQHF

v_call: TRBV20-1
cdr3_length: 15
clone_size: many
d_call: TRBD1
j_call: TRBJ1-2
cdr3_nt: TGCAGTGCTAGCCGACAGGGCCGAACGGACTATGGCTACACCTTC
cdr3_aa: CSASRQGRTDYGYTF

v_call: TRBV6-1
cdr3_length: 15
clone_size: many
d_call: .
j_call: TRBJ1-5
cdr3_nt: TGTGCCAGCAATTTAGGACAGAACACCAATCAGCCCCAGCATTTT
cdr3_aa: CASNLGQNTNQPQHF

v_call: TRBV29-1
cdr3_length: 13
clone_size: few
d_call: .
j_call: TRBJ2-7
cdr3_nt: TGCAGCATCGAACGACTAGGCTCCTACGAGCAGTACTTC
cdr3_aa: CSIERLGSYEQYF

v_call: TRBV20-1
cdr3_length: 14
clone_size: many
d_call: TRBD2
j_call: TRBJ2-7
cdr3_nt: TGCAGTGCTAGAGAGGGCGGGAGCTTGGGCGAGCAGTACTTC
cdr3_aa: CSAREGGSLGEQYF

v_call: TRBV4-2
cdr3_length: 14
clone_size: .
d_call: .
j_call: TRBJ1-4
cdr3_nt: TGTGCCAGCTCCGGGGAGGGAGGAGGGGAAAAACTGTTTTTT
cdr3_aa: CASSGEGGGEKLFF

v_call: TRBV4-1
cdr3_length: 14
clone_size: few
d_call: .
j_call: TRBJ2-5
cdr3_nt: TGCGCCAGCAGCCAAGAGGGGGGCGGGAAGACCCAGTACTTC
cdr3_aa: CASSQEGGGKTQYF

v_call: TRBV12-3/TRBV12-4
cdr3_length: 14
clone_size: many
d_call: TRBD2
j_call: TRBJ2-7
cdr3_nt: TGTGCCAGCAGTTGGGAGGGATTGCCCTACGAGCAGTACTTC
cdr3_aa: CASSWEGLPYEQYF

v_call: TRBV6-1
cdr3_length: 16
clone_size: many
d_call: .
j_call: TRBJ2-2
cdr3_nt: TGTGCCGCCAGCGGGTTCGGGACGGCGAACACCGGGGAGCTGTTTTTT
cdr3_aa: CAASGFGTANTGELFF

v_call: TRBV28
cdr3_length: 17
clone_size: many
d_call: .
j_call: TRBJ1-5
cdr3_nt: TGTGCCAGCAGTTTGCCGGGCCTCACAAGAGGCAATCAGCCCCAGCATTTT
cdr3_aa: CASSLPGLTRGNQPQHF

v_call: TRBV28
cdr3_length: 14
clone_size: .
d_call: .
j_call: TRBJ2-1
cdr3_nt: TGTGCCAGCAGCGGATCCGCTTACCGGAATGAGCAGTTCTTC
cdr3_aa: CASSGSAYRNEQFF

v_call: TRBV20-1
cdr3_length: 17
clone_size: .
d_call: TRBD1
j_call: TRBJ1-5
cdr3_nt: TGCAGTGCTTATAGCCGGGACAGGGAATATAGCAATCAGCCCCAGCATTTT
cdr3_aa: CSAYSRDREYSNQPQHF

v_call: TRBV19
cdr3_length: 16
clone_size: .
d_call: TRBD1
j_call: TRBJ2-3
cdr3_nt: TGTGCCAGTAGTCTCCAGGGACAGGGATTCACAGATACGCAGTATTTT
cdr3_aa: CASSLQGQGFTDTQYF

v_call: TRBV19
cdr3_length: 13
clone_size: few
d_call: .
j_call: TRBJ1-5
cdr3_nt: TGTGCCAGTACTTGGCGGGGCCATCAGCCCCAGCATTTT
cdr3_aa: CASTWRGHQPQHF